The T cell receptor (beta chain) under discussion was sequenced for a study of tumor and adjacent non-tumor tissue in lung cancer. At the level of the study: Stage I to III disease affected ten to eleven men and 5 women aged about 30 to 76.

As to this clonotype: The antigen remains unidentified.

Study-level points and caveats: Tumor TCR diversity, when higher, was linked to shorter survival.

TCRbeta libraries were built with three rounds of nested PCR, modified from ARM-PCR. TCRdb analysed the multiplex PCR reads with MiXCR anew, one entry per CDR3 protein. The sample lists approximately 120,000 distinct CDR3 sequences; 62% were seen once. No cell sorting was done before RNA was extracted from the tissue. More than 3 cm separated this lung sample from the edge of the tumor. This receptor was taken from a man aged 60 to 69 with non-small cell lung cancer. Sample: distant non-tumor lung tissue.

CDR3 DNA sequence: TGTGCCAGCTCACTCACCGGGGAGCTGTTTTTT. Translating it yields CASSLTGELFF. The chain joins TRBV18 to TRBJ2-2; D is unresolved. V gave up 4 bases and J gave up 4 bases, with 1 base separating them. CDR3 size: 11 residues. CDR1 and CDR2 from the germline V gene are KGHSH and LQKENI.